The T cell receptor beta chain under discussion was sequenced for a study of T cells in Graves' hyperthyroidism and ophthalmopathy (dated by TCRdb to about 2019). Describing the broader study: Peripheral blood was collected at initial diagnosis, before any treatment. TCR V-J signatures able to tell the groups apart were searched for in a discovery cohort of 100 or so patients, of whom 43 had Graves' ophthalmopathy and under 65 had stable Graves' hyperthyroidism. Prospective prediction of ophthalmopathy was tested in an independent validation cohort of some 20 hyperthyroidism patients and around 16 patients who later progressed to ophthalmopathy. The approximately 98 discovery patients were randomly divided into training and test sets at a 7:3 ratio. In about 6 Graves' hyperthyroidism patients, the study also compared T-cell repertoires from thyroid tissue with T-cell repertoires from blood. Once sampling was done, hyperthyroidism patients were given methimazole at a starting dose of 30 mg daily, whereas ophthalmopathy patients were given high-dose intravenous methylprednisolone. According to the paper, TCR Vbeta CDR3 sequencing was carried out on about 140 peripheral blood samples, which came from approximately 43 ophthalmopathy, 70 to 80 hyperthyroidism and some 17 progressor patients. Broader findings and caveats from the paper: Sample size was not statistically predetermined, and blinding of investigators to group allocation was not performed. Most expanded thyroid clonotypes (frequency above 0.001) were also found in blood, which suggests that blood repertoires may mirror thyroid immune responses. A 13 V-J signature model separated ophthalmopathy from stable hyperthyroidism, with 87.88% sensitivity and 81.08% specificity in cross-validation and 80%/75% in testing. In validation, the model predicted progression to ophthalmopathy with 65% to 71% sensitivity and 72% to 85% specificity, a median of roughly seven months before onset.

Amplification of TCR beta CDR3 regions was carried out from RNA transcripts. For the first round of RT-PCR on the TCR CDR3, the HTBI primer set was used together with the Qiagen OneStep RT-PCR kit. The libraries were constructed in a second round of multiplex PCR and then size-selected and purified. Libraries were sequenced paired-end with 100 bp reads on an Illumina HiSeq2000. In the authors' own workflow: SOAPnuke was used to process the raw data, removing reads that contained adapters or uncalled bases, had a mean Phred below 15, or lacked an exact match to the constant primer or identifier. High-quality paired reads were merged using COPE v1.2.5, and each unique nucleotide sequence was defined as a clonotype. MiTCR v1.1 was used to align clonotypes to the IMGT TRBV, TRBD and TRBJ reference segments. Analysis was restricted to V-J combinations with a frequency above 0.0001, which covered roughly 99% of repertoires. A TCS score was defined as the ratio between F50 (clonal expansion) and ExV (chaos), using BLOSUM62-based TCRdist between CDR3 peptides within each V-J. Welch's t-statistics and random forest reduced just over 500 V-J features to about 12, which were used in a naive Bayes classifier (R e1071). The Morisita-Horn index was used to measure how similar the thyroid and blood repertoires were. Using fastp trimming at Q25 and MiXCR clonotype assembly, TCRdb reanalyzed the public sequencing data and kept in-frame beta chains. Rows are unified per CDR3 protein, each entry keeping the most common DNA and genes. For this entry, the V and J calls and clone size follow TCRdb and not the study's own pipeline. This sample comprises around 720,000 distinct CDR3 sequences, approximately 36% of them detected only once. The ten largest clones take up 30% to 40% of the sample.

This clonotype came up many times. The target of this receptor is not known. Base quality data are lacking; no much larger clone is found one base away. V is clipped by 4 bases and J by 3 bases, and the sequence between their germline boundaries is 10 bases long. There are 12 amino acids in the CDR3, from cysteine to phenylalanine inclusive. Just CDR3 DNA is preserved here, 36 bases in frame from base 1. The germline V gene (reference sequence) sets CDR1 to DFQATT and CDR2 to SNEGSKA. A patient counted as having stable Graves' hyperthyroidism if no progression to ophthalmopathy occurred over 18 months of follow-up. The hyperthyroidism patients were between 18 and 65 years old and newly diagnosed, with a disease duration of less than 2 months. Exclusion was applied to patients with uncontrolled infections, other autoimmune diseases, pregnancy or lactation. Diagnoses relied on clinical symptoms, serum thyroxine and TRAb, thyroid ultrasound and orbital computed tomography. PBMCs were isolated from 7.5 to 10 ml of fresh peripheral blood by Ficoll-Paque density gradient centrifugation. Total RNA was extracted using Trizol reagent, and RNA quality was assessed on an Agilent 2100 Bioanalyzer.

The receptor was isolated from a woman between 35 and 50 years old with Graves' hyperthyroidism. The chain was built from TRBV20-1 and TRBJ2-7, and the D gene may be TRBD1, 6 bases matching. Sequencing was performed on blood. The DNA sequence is TGCAGTGCTACGGGACATTACTACGAGCAGTACTTC. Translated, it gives CSATGHYYEQYF.